This TCR beta chain originates from a study of T cells in Graves' hyperthyroidism and ophthalmopathy. This clonotype was detected ten times or more. The antigen is unknown. RNA transcripts yielded amplified TCR beta CDR3 regions. During a first-round RT-PCR of the TCR CDR3, the HTBI primer set was used. One entry per CDR3 protein, called by TCRdb with MiXCR from the multiplex PCR reads. The data show about 540,000 distinct CDR3 sequences, with under 60% seen just once and roughly 7.7% held by the top ten. Study-wide points: Most thyroid clonotypes with frequency above 0.001 were detected in blood.

V lost 4 bases and J 9 bases, leaving 13 bases between the germline ends. The CDR3 length is 12 residues. Germline V gives CDR1 MNHEY, CDR2 SVGAGI. Participants, patients aged 18 to 65, had newly diagnosed hyperthyroidism with a duration under 2 months. The sample consisted of peripheral blood or thyroid tissue (not recorded which). This TCR derives from a woman aged 18 to 35 with Graves' hyperthyroidism. The V gene is TRBV6-5, the J gene TRBJ2-7, with D maybe TRBD1 (6 bases). The CDR3 DNA is TGTGCCAGCAGTTCTCTCGGACAGTCGCAGTACTTC. It codes for CASSSLGQSQYF.